Following are 26 T cell receptor beta chains from one sample sequenced in a study of blood T cell repertoires in COVID-19. Sequencing used immunoSEQ multiplex PCR; TCRdb keeps in-frame clones, though not all of them. In the table there are roughly 67,000 clones, 85% to 90% of which are singletons. Sequencing used peripheral blood. The receptors derive from a man aged 45-65 years with acute or convalescent COVID-19.

The gene calls are TRBV12-3 or TRBV12-4 and TRBJ1-2; 7 positions match TRBD1. The CDR3 is 11 amino acids. With 6 bases clipped from V and 12 bases from J, the junction kept 7 bases outside the gene matches. The CDR3 spells CASSRQGENTF. The CDR3 DNA sequence: TGTGCCAGCAGCCGACAGGGCGAAAACACCTTC.

J is TRBJ2-3 and V is TRBV5-1; 9 bases are shared with TRBD2. V shed 1 base and J 0 bases; nucleotides not matched to a gene: 12. The CDR3 covers 19 residues. Germline CDR1 reads SGHRS; CDR2 reads YFSETQ. The CDR3 DNA reads TGCGCCAGCAGCTTGAGGGGGCTAGCGGGAAGTGGGAGCACAGATACGCAGTATTTT. It codes for CASSLRGLAGSGSTDTQYF.

This rearrangement joins TRBV29-1 to TRBJ2-1; D is perhaps TRBD2 (6 bases). Germline CDR1 is SQVTM and CDR2 is ANQGSEA. Between the trimmed V and J ends, which lost 6 bases and 9 bases, there was a span of 15 bases. This CDR3 spans 12 amino acids. Here the CDR3 DNA reads TGCAGCGTCGCCGGGAGTGTAGGTGAGCAGTTCTTC. Its translation: CSVAGSVGEQFF.

This sequence joins TRBV5-1 and TRBJ2-5; TRBD1 agrees at 7 bases. The CDR3 is 13 amino acids. Germline CDR1 reads SGHRS; CDR2 reads YFSETQ. After removal of 6 bases from V and 1 base from J, the junction contained 3 bases not matched to a gene. CDR3 nucleotide sequence: TGCGCCAGCAAAAGGGGGCTCCAAGAGACCCAGTACTTC. Amino acids: CASKRGLQETQYF. Drawing the rest from reference TRBV5-1 and TRBJ2-5, the complete variable domain is KAGVTQTPRYLIKTRGQQVTLSCSPISGHRSVSWYQQTPGQGLQFLFEYFSETQRNKGNFPGRFSGRQFSNSRSEMNVSTLELGDSALYLCASKRGLQETQYFGPGTRLLVL.

The chain links TRBV7-2 to TRBJ2-2, with TRBD1 identical over 7 bases. Losses at the gene ends were 2 bases for V and 8 bases for J; bases not matched to a gene: 5. This CDR3 spans 14 amino acids. CDR1 is SGHTA, CDR2 FQGNSA, per germline. CDR3 nucleotides: TGTGCCAGCAGCTTACGTCGGACAGGTGGGGAGCTGTTTTTT. It yields the protein CASSLRRTGGELFF.

This rearrangement joins TRBV28 to TRBJ1-1; the D is unclear. The germline V and J ends were trimmed by 6 bases and 5 bases, with 10 bases remaining between them. The CDR3 consists of 12 residues. Germline V gene lookup returns CDR1 MDHEN and CDR2 SYDVKM. In DNA, the CDR3 is TGTGCCAGCAGGTACCGGGGAACTGAAGCTTTCTTT. This translates into CASRYRGTEAFF.

The J gene is TRBJ1-1, the V gene TRBV5-1; TRBD1 matches 9 bases. The germline gives CDR1 SGHRS, CDR2 YFSETQ. V lost 2 bases to trimming and J lost 0 bases; unmatched junction nucleotides: 5. This CDR3 is 16 amino acids long. The CDR3 sequence is CASSLGQGRVNTEAFF. CDR3 nucleotides: TGCGCCAGCAGCTTAGGACAGGGGAGGGTGAACACTGAAGCTTTCTTT.

V usage is TRBV28 and J usage is TRBJ1-2; tentative D call: TRBD1 (6 bases). With 6 bases removed from V and 7 bases from J, the gap between germline ends came to 15 bases. The CDR3 loop spans 13 amino acids. Germline CDR1 MDHEN, CDR2 SYDVKM. Here the CDR3 reads CASREQGRGGYTF. Written as DNA, the CDR3 is TGTGCCAGCAGGGAACAGGGACGGGGTGGCTACACCTTC.

V is TRBV11-2 and J is TRBJ1-1, with D hard to call. The germline V gene has CDR1 SGHAT and CDR2 FQNNGV. This CDR3 is 12 amino acids long. Trimming removed 5 bases from V and 5 bases from J, with 9 bases in between. CDR3 protein: CASSRRRTEAFF. The CDR3 coding sequence is TGTGCCAGCAGCAGAAGGAGGACTGAAGCTTTCTTT.

The CDR3, as DNA: TGTGCCAGCAGCTTAGATCTATCAGGGGCGAACACTGAAGCTTTCTTT. Translation: CASSLDLSGANTEAFF. The V and J genes are TRBV11-1 and TRBJ1-1; D might be TRBD1 (6 bases). The V end lost 1 base, the J end lost 1 base, and 13 bases lay between the germline ends. CDR3 length: 16 residues. Germline CDR1 SGHAT, CDR2 FQDESV (reference sequence).

The CDR3 region is CASSSTGVGANVLTF. CDR3 nucleotide sequence: TGTGCCAGCAGTTCTACAGGGGTCGGGGCCAACGTCCTGACTTTC. The chain employs TRBV28 and TRBJ2-6; 7 bases are a match to TRBD1. The CDR3 is 15 amino acids. Germline V lookup: CDR1 MDHEN, CDR2 SYDVKM. V lost 4 bases to trimming and J lost 4 bases; unmatched junction nucleotides: 4. The full variable domain, with the rest looked up from reference TRBV28 and TRBJ2-6, is DVKVTQSSRYLVKRTGEKVFLECVQDMDHENMFWYRQDPGLGLRLIYFSYDVKMKEKGDIPEGYSVSREKKERFSLILESASTNQTSMYLCASSSTGVGANVLTFGAGSRLTVL.

The chain recombines TRBV19 with TRBJ1-6; unclear D gene. The germline V gene has CDR1 LNHDA and CDR2 SQIVND (reference sequence). This CDR3 is 15 amino acids long. Trimming pared 5 bases from V and 1 base from J, leaving 9 bases between. The CDR3 loop reads CASSGEISYNSPLHF. CDR3 bases: TGTGCCAGTAGTGGGGAGATTTCCTATAATTCACCCCTCCACTTT.

The V call is TRBV5-6, the J call TRBJ2-2; TRBD2 aligns across 7 bases. Germline V gives CDR1 SGHDT, CDR2 YYEEEE. The V gene end was trimmed by 5 bases and the J gene end by 1 base; junction bases not matched to a gene: 8. The CDR3 consists of 16 residues. Written as DNA, the CDR3 is TGTGCCAGCAGACTGCTGGGGGAGGGGAACACCGGGGAGCTGTTTTTT. This codes for CASRLLGEGNTGELFF.

The chain couples TRBV30 to TRBJ1-2; D unclear. In germline, CDR1 is GTSNPN, CDR2 SVGIG (reference sequence). Trimming removed 4 bases from V and 5 bases from J, with 11 bases in between. The CDR3 extends over 12 amino acids. CDR3 sequence (DNA): TGTGCCTGGACCGCAAGGAGGTATGGCTACACCTTC. As protein: CAWTARRYGYTF.

The chain recombines TRBV6-1 with TRBJ1-5; weak D call: TRBD1 (5 bases). V dropped 1 base and J dropped 4 bases, with 11 bases sitting between them. Germline V lookup: CDR1 MNHNS, CDR2 SASEGT. This CDR3 region has 15 residues. CDR3 nucleotides: TGTGCCAGCAGTGAAGAGGGGAAAGCTAATCAGCCCCAGCATTTT. It codes for CASSEEGKANQPQHF.

The rearrangement uses TRBV28 and TRBJ1-1; TRBD1 matches 7 bases. The CDR3 sequence is 14 residues long. The trim removed 2 bases at V and 4 bases at J, leaving 4 bases unmatched. Germline V lookup: CDR1 MDHEN, CDR2 SYDVKM. Written as DNA, the CDR3 is TGTGCCAGCAGTTTAAACAGGGGTGGCACTGAAGCTTTCTTT. This gives the protein CASSLNRGGTEAFF.

This sequence joins TRBV6-2 or TRBV6-3 and TRBJ1-4; 9 bases agree with TRBD1. V lost 7 bases, J lost 13 bases, and 4 bases stayed unmatched. The CDR3 has 11 amino acids. Looked up from germline, CDR1 is MNHEY and CDR2 is SVGEGT. CDR3 nucleotides: TGTGCCAGCACCCCGGGACAGGGACTGTTTTTT. Its protein is CASTPGQGLFF.

This chain links TRBV6-5 with TRBJ1-5; D not certain. The CDR3 has 14 amino acids. The germline gives CDR1 MNHEY, CDR2 SVGAGI. Trimming stripped 6 bases from V and 6 bases from J, with 15 bases between. CDR3 DNA: TGTGCCAGCAGCCGCGCCGGGTTAGGTCAGCCCCAGCATTTT. It is translated as CASSRAGLGQPQHF.

The genes are TRBV4-1 and TRBJ2-7; 7 nucleotides line up with TRBD1. This CDR3 region has 14 residues. From germline, CDR1 is MGHRA and CDR2 YSYEKL. V shed 4 bases and J 3 bases; nucleotides not matched to a gene: 6. The CDR3 DNA follows: TGCGCCAGCAGCCTATCCCGGGACAGCTACGAGCAGTACTTC. This codes for CASSLSRDSYEQYF.

This rearrangement joins TRBV21-1 to TRBJ1-4. TRBV21-1 is noted as a pseudogene. The CDR3 loop spans 20 amino acids. As DNA, the CDR3 is TGTGCCAGCAGCAAGGTGACGGGGATGCTCTTCTCTGCAACTAATGAAAAACTGTTTTTT. It specifies CASSKVTGMLFSATNEKLFF.

Of note for this clone: Other DNA sequences in the sample encode the same CDR3. The chain carries TRBV5-1 and TRBJ1-1, with 7 bases that match TRBD1. The V and J ends lost 4 bases and 10 bases, in that order; junction bases with no gene match: 7. The CDR3 covers 12 residues. From germline, CDR1 is SGHRS and CDR2 YFSETQ. Here the CDR3 reads CASSPETGSAFF. The CDR3, as DNA: TGCGCCAGCAGCCCGGAGACAGGGTCAGCTTTCTTT.

CDR3 protein: CASSQEAGTSGSPDTQYF. CDR3 coding DNA: TGTGCCAGCAGCCAAGAGGCCGGGACTAGCGGGAGCCCGGATACGCAGTATTTT. This chain uses TRBV14 with TRBJ2-3; 14 nucleotides line up with TRBD2. This CDR3 has 18 amino acids. With V trimmed by 0 bases and J by 6 bases, 8 bases remained unmatched. Per germline, CDR1 SGHDN and CDR2 FVKESK.

V and J are TRBV2 and TRBJ1-2, with 8 bases lining up with TRBD1. Trimming removed 7 bases from V and 3 bases from J; junction bases left unmatched: 7. Per germline, CDR1 SNHLY and CDR2 FYNNEI. The CDR3 covers 14 residues. CDR3 amino acids: CASTTQGADYGYTF. CDR3 nucleotides: TGTGCCAGCACAACCCAGGGGGCCGACTATGGCTACACCTTC.

The chain has TRBV30 and TRBJ1-2; D unclear. The V gene lost 3 bases and the J gene lost 2 bases, with 10 bases spanning the gap. In germline, CDR1 is GTSNPN, CDR2 SVGIG (reference sequence). CDR3 length: 13 amino acids. CDR3 sequence: CAWRDSPNYGYTF. In DNA form, the CDR3 reads TGTGCCTGGAGGGACTCTCCAAACTATGGCTACACCTTC.

This chain links TRBV7-6 with TRBJ1-5; D is ambiguous. The V gene lost 7 bases and the J gene lost 7 bases, with 20 bases spanning the gap. The CDR3 is 15 residues long. Germline assignment: CDR1 SGHVS and CDR2 FNYEAQ. The chain's CDR3 is CASTLQPGMGQPQHF. CDR3 bases: TGTGCCAGCACCCTACAACCGGGGATGGGACAGCCCCAGCATTTT.

The CDR3 region has the DNA TGCAGCGTTGTCCCCCCCGACACCGGGGAGCTGTTTTTT. It translates to CSVVPPDTGELFF. The rearrangement joins TRBV29-1 to TRBJ2-2; D remains unclear. Germline-derived CDR1 and CDR2 are SQVTM and ANQGSEA. V lost 4 bases and J lost 3, with 9 bases in between. The length of the CDR3 is 13 residues.